This T cell receptor (beta chain) was sequenced in a study of regulatory T cells in long-lasting Graves disease. The CDR3 loop spans 21 amino acids. The germline V and J ends were trimmed by 6 bases and 0 bases, with 30 bases remaining between them. This clonotype was counted between two and nine times. The time point was: newly diagnosed GD, antithyroid drugs for less than 3 months. RNA isolated from PBMCs was used to make the TCR library. An endocrinology department located in Xi'an, China, was where the patients came from. Arm-PCR of CDR3 regions and iRepertoire HTBI primers were used to build TCR beta libraries. One entry per CDR3 protein, called by TCRdb with MiXCR from the multiplex PCR reads. The sample records about 470,000 distinct CDR3 sequences, 14% to 15% being singletons. The same data also contributed to another study, on T cells in Graves' hyperthyroidism and ophthalmopathy. That paper adds: Hyperthyroidism was newly diagnosed in patients aged 18 to 65 (duration under 2 months). HTBI primers were employed in a first-round RT-PCR of the TCR CDR3. Ophthalmopathy, which appeared later, was predicted by the model a median roughly 6.6 months before onset.

The sequences come from peripheral blood mononuclear cells (PBMCs), collected at new diagnosis, from a patient treated with antithyroid drugs. This chain connects TRBV12-3 or TRBV12-4 to TRBJ2-1, with D maybe TRBD2 (8 bases). The source of this sequence is a woman aged 25-40 years with Graves disease. The CDR3 loop is CASSVLPRQGKRESSYNEQFF. The CDR3 nucleotides are TGTGCCAGCAGCGTTCTCCCTAGACAGGGAAAGCGGGAGTCCTCCTACAATGAGCAGTTCTTC.